Listed below are T cell receptor beta chains from one sample, sequenced in a study of immune evolution from preneoplasia to lung adenocarcinoma. Generated by immunoSEQ multiplex PCR, the TCRdb table keeps only in-frame clones and is missing some. The table includes 4,500 to 7,000 clones, about two thirds detected once. Sequences were obtained from FFPE adjacent normal lung tissue. These receptors came from a person aged 80 or over with lung adenocarcinoma. Each CDR3 is given with its conserved first and last residue. A D gene is named only where the DNA matches it firmly. Expanded clones are given a class, and other clones once, few, many or no size at all.

size: -
V: TRBV4-1
J: TRBJ2-5
D: -
CDR3: CASSRQPGTKETQYF
DNA: TGCGCCAGCAGCCGCCAACCCGGGACAAAAGAGACCCAGTACTTC

size: -
V: TRBV4-3
J: TRBJ1-5
D: -
CDR3: CASSQDGVGQPQHF
DNA: TGCGCCAGCAGCCAAGATGGAGTAGGTCAGCCCCAGCATTTT

size: medium-sized
V: TRBV30
J: TRBJ1-4
D: -
CDR3: CAWRQGDEKLFF
DNA: TGTGCCTGGAGACAGGGTGATGAAAAACTGTTTTTT

size: once
V: TRBV7-8
J: TRBJ1-1
D: -
CDR3: CASSPGHIAEAFF
DNA: TGTGCCAGCAGCCCCGGACACATAGCTGAAGCTTTCTTT

size: once
V: TRBV28
J: TRBJ1-1
D: TRBD1
CDR3: CASSPGQDLWGTEAFF
DNA: TGTGCCAGCAGTCCTGGACAGGACCTTTGGGGCACTGAAGCTTTCTTT

size: -
V: TRBV6-6
J: TRBJ2-3
D: -
CDR3: CASSQDLFNTQYF
DNA: TGTGCCAGCAGTCAAGACTTATTCAATACGCAGTATTTT

size: -
V: TRBV5-4
J: TRBJ1-2
D: TRBD1
CDR3: CASSQQGARVYGYTF
DNA: TGTGCCAGCAGCCAACAGGGGGCTCGGGTCTATGGCTACACCTTC

size: -
V: TRBV28
J: TRBJ2-2
D: TRBD2
CDR3: CASTSGSRMGELFF
DNA: TGTGCCAGCACTAGCGGGAGCCGTATGGGGGAGCTGTTTTTT

size: -
V: TRBV7-9
J: TRBJ2-2
D: TRBD1
CDR3: CASSRSNQGDGELFF
DNA: TGTGCCAGCAGCCGGAGTAACCAGGGGGACGGGGAGCTGTTTTTT

size: -
V: TRBV5-6
J: TRBJ2-1
D: -
CDR3: CASSNGLYNEQFF
DNA: TGTGCCAGCAGCAACGGACTGTACAATGAGCAGTTCTTC

size: -
V: TRBV7-2
J: TRBJ2-5
D: TRBD1
CDR3: CASSRDRGLETQYF
DNA: TGTGCCAGCAGCCGCGACAGGGGGCTAGAGACCCAGTACTTC

size: once
V: TRBV30
J: TRBJ1-2
D: -
CDR3: CAWNNGYTF
DNA: TGTGCCTGGAATAATGGCTACACCTTC

size: medium-sized
V: TRBV19
J: TRBJ1-2
D: -
CDR3: CASSDGTSTNYGYTF
DNA: TGTGCCAGTAGTGACGGGACGTCAACTAACTATGGCTACACCTTC

size: few
V: TRBV11-2
J: TRBJ2-7
D: -
CDR3: CASSADSYEQYF
DNA: TGTGCCAGCAGCGCGGACAGCTACGAGCAGTACTTC

size: once
V: TRBV11-2
J: TRBJ2-6
D: -
CDR3: CASSSVLANVLTF
DNA: TGTGCCAGCAGCTCAGTGTTAGCCAACGTCCTGACTTTC

size: few
V: TRBV11-2
J: TRBJ2-1
D: -
CDR3: CASSPEYNEQFF
DNA: TGTGCCAGCAGCCCGGAGTACAATGAGCAGTTCTTC

size: medium-sized
V: TRBV4-1
J: TRBJ1-1
D: -
CDR3: CASSQDSSEAEAFF
DNA: TGCGCCAGCAGCCAGGACAGCTCAGAGGCTGAAGCTTTCTTT

size: -
V: TRBV5-1
J: TRBJ1-2
D: -
CDR3: CASSWDGTAYGYTF
DNA: TGCGCCAGCAGCTGGGACGGGACGGCCTATGGCTACACCTTC

size: -
V: TRBV9
J: TRBJ1-6
D: -
CDR3: CASSERSSYNSPLHF
DNA: TGTGCCAGCAGCGAGAGGAGCTCCTATAATTCACCCCTCCACTTT

size: -
V: TRBV7-9
J: TRBJ2-5
D: -
CDR3: CASSGPIQETQYF
DNA: TGTGCCAGCAGCGGGCCTATTCAAGAGACCCAGTACTTC

size: -
V: TRBV5-3
J: TRBJ1-4
D: TRBD1
CDR3: CARSEGQYPTNEKLFF
DNA: TGTGCCAGAAGCGAGGGACAGTACCCAACTAATGAAAAACTGTTTTTT

size: -
V: TRBV7-2
J: TRBJ1-2
D: TRBD1
CDR3: CASSLFLQGGYTF
DNA: TGTGCCAGCAGCTTATTCTTACAGGGGGGCTACACCTTC

size: -
V: TRBV28
J: TRBJ1-6
D: -
CDR3: CASSSGMSYNSPLHF
DNA: TGTGCCAGCAGTTCAGGGATGTCCTATAATTCACCCCTCCACTTT

size: large
V: TRBV19
J: TRBJ1-1
D: -
CDR3: CASSLLQGRAGVAFF
DNA: TGTGCCAGTAGTCTCCTCCAAGGCCGCGCTGGGGTAGCTTTCTTT

size: few
V: TRBV7-2
J: TRBJ1-2
D: -
CDR3: CASSLSDISNYGYTF
DNA: TGTGCCAGCAGCCTATCGGACATTTCTAACTATGGCTACACCTTC

size: -
V: TRBV29-1
J: TRBJ2-2
D: TRBD1
CDR3: CSVSRTGNNGELFF
DNA: TGCAGCGTCTCGAGGACAGGGAACAACGGGGAGCTGTTTTTT

size: -
V: TRBV4-3
J: TRBJ1-4
D: -
CDR3: CASSQDRAFNEKLFF
DNA: TGCGCCAGCAGCCAAGACAGGGCCTTTAATGAAAAACTGTTTTTT

size: -
V: TRBV4-2
J: TRBJ2-1
D: TRBD2
CDR3: CASSQDRGSGGNFEQFF
DNA: TGTGCCAGCAGCCAAGATAGAGGTAGCGGGGGGAATTTTGAGCAGTTCTTC

size: -
V: TRBV7-8
J: TRBJ2-7
D: -
CDR3: CASSPDVTSYEQYF
DNA: TGTGCCAGCAGCCCCGACGTGACGTCCTACGAGCAGTACTTC

size: -
V: TRBV4-1
J: TRBJ2-7
D: -
CDR3: CASSQRDLSYEQYF
DNA: TGCGCCAGCAGCCAACGGGACTTATCCTACGAGCAGTACTTC

size: -
V: TRBV30
J: TRBJ1-5
D: TRBD1
CDR3: CACGTGNLNQPQHF
DNA: TGTGCCTGCGGGACAGGGAATCTTAATCAGCCCCAGCATTTT

size: once
V: TRBV20-1
J: TRBJ1-1
D: -
CDR3: CSVTEAFF
DNA: TGCAGTGTAACTGAAGCTTTCTTT

size: few
V: TRBV6-6
J: TRBJ2-1
D: -
CDR3: CASSELNEQFF
DNA: TGTGCCAGCAGTGAACTGAATGAGCAGTTCTTC

size: -
V: TRBV4-3
J: TRBJ1-6
D: -
CDR3: CASSQLPLGDFGSPLHF
DNA: TGCGCCAGCAGCCAACTCCCCCTGGGGGATTTCGGATCACCCCTCCACTTT

size: -
V: TRBV7-8
J: TRBJ2-7
D: -
CDR3: CASSFGQGTLYEQYF
DNA: TGTGCCAGCAGCTTTGGGCAGGGGACCCTCTACGAGCAGTACTTC

size: -
V: TRBV5-6
J: TRBJ2-7
D: -
CDR3: CASSWRGAYEQYF
DNA: TGTGCCAGCAGCTGGCGAGGGGCCTACGAGCAGTACTTC

size: -
V: TRBV21-1
J: TRBJ1-3
D: -
CDR3: CASSKNGTDRTCSGNTIYF
DNA: TGTGCCAGCAGCAAAAATGGGACGGACCGAACCTGCTCTGGAAACACCATATATTTT

size: -
V: TRBV13
J: TRBJ2-1
D: TRBD2
CDR3: CASTLGSGGYNEQFF
DNA: TGTGCCAGCACCCTGGGTAGCGGGGGGTACAATGAGCAGTTCTTC

size: -
V: TRBV7-2
J: TRBJ1-1
D: -
CDR3: CASSINHREDTEAFF
DNA: TGTGCCAGCAGCATCAATCACAGGGAGGACACTGAAGCTTTCTTT

size: -
V: TRBV2
J: TRBJ2-1
D: -
CDR3: CASRGGTEQFF
DNA: TGTGCCAGCAGGGGGGGGACAGAGCAGTTCTTC

size: -
V: TRBV11-3
J: TRBJ1-2
D: TRBD1
CDR3: CASSGTGGSGYTF
DNA: TGTGCCAGCTCTGGGACAGGGGGCTCTGGCTACACCTTC

size: -
V: TRBV28
J: TRBJ1-2
D: -
CDR3: CASGPGYYGYTF
DNA: TGTGCCAGCGGACCAGGATACTATGGCTACACCTTC

size: -
V: TRBV18
J: TRBJ1-2
D: -
CDR3: CASSPLEDRNYGYTF
DNA: TGTGCCAGCTCACCACTGGAGGACAGAAACTATGGCTACACCTTC

size: once
V: TRBV5-4
J: TRBJ1-1
D: TRBD1
CDR3: CASNEQGFTEAFF
DNA: TGTGCCAGCAACGAACAGGGGTTCACTGAAGCTTTCTTT

size: -
V: TRBV7-6
J: TRBJ1-6
D: -
CDR3: CASSLRSSGNNSPLHF
DNA: TGTGCCAGCAGCTTAAGGTCGTCAGGAAATAATTCACCCCTCCACTTT

size: -
V: TRBV30
J: TRBJ1-5
D: -
CDR3: CAWSVKGNQPQHF
DNA: TGTGCCTGGAGTGTAAAAGGCAATCAGCCCCAGCATTTT

size: -
V: TRBV5-1
J: TRBJ2-3
D: TRBD1
CDR3: CASSWTGGEGTDTQYF
DNA: TGCGCCAGCAGTTGGACAGGGGGCGAGGGGACAGATACGCAGTATTTT

size: few
V: TRBV6-5
J: TRBJ2-1
D: TRBD2
CDR3: CASNAGGPGEQFF
DNA: TGTGCCAGCAACGCGGGGGGGCCCGGTGAGCAGTTCTTC

size: few
V: TRBV5-4
J: TRBJ2-3
D: -
CDR3: CASSFSTDTQYF
DNA: TGTGCCAGCAGCTTTAGCACAGATACGCAGTATTTT

size: -
V: TRBV11-2
J: TRBJ2-7
D: -
CDR3: CASSPTDGYEQYF
DNA: TGTGCCAGCAGCCCCACAGACGGCTACGAGCAGTACTTC

size: -
V: TRBV27
J: TRBJ1-6
D: TRBD1
CDR3: CASRLEGTGNSPLHF
DNA: TGTGCCAGCAGATTAGAGGGGACAGGGAATTCACCCCTCCACTTT

size: -
V: TRBV30
J: TRBJ1-1
D: -
CDR3: CAWSVVGRLNTEAFF
DNA: TGTGCCTGGAGTGTAGTCGGCAGATTGAACACTGAAGCTTTCTTT

size: -
V: TRBV4-1
J: TRBJ2-7
D: -
CDR3: CASSQVGETNEQYF
DNA: TGCGCCAGCAGCCAAGTCGGGGAAACTAACGAGCAGTACTTC

size: few
V: TRBV5-1
J: TRBJ1-2
D: TRBD1
CDR3: CASSLAPGGGFGYGYTF
DNA: TGCGCCAGCAGCTTGGCGCCAGGGGGCGGCTTCGGCTATGGCTACACCTTC

size: -
V: TRBV5-6
J: TRBJ1-3
D: -
CDR3: CASSLDQQSGNTIYF
DNA: TGTGCCAGCAGCTTGGATCAACAGTCTGGAAACACCATATATTTT

size: medium-sized
V: TRBV5-4
J: TRBJ2-7
D: -
CDR3: CASSLGRDSSYEQYF
DNA: TGTGCCAGCAGCTTGGGACGCGATAGCTCCTACGAGCAGTACTTC

size: few
V: TRBV6-5
J: TRBJ1-6
D: TRBD1
CDR3: CASSRGQAEPSPLHF
DNA: TGTGCCAGCAGTCGAGGACAGGCCGAACCTTCACCCCTCCACTTT